The 21 T cell receptor beta chains reported below all come from one sample, sequenced in a study of CD8+ T cells in alopecia areata. cDNA reverse transcribed from extracted RNA served as the sequencing template. TCRdb keeps only in-frame clones here, not all; method: immunoSEQ multiplex PCR. The sample has 120,000 to 150,000 clones, roughly four fifths seen once. Treatment defined: oral pan-JAK inhibitor, 5-10 mg twice daily. The sequenced sample was CD8+ T cells sorted from blood, obtained at week 4, from a patient treated with tofacitinib. The receptors were gathered from a human donor with alopecia areata.

In its sample, this clone ranks as medium-sized. The chain uses TRBV7-9 and TRBJ1-5; D not resolved. CDR1 is SEHNR, CDR2 FQNEAQ, per germline (reference sequence). This CDR3 region has 15 residues. V was pared by 6 bases and J by 8 bases, with 20 bases between. CDR3 loop: CASRELDAGREPQHF. The CDR3 DNA is TGTGCCAGCAGGGAACTGGACGCCGGTAGGGAGCCCCAGCATTTT.

This sequence joins TRBV28 and TRBJ1-1, with D unclear. Germline CDR1 is MDHEN and CDR2 is SYDVKM. The CDR3 is 11 amino acids. Trimming removed 6 bases from V and 0 bases from J, with 2 bases in between. The CDR3 DNA follows: TGTGCCAGCAGCATGAACACTGAAGCTTTCTTT. Amino acid sequence: CASSMNTEAFF.

The chain combines TRBV27 with TRBJ2-7; TRBD2 matches 12 bases. The CDR3 sequence is 16 residues long. The germline gives CDR1 MNHEY, CDR2 SMNVEV (reference sequence). V shed 2 bases and J 0 bases; nucleotides not matched to a gene: 2. The CDR3 region has the DNA TGTGCCAGCAGTTTACGGACTAGCGGGACCTCCTACGAGCAGTACTTC. Translating it yields CASSLRTSGTSYEQYF.

Here the CDR3 DNA reads TGTGCCAGCAGGCATATACGGGCAGACAGGGCGGATACGCAGTATTTT. Its protein is CASRHIRADRADTQYF. The J gene is TRBJ2-3, the V gene TRBV27, with TRBD1 matching 7 bases. Germline loops: CDR1 MNHEY, CDR2 SMNVEV (reference sequence). J was trimmed by 6 bases and V by 6 bases; bases with no gene match: 15. The CDR3 has 16 residues.

This clone was counted once. The chain employs TRBV6-6 and TRBJ2-7, with a weak D call TRBD1 (6 bases). V was pared by 4 bases and J by 2 bases, with 9 bases between. The CDR3 length is 13 residues. Germline V gene sequence: CDR1 MNHNY, CDR2 SVGAGI (reference sequence). CDR3 sequence reads: CASSSGQTYEQYF. CDR3 DNA sequence: TGTGCCAGCAGTTCAGGACAGACCTACGAGCAGTACTTC.

This rearrangement joins TRBV27 to TRBJ2-7, with D perhaps being TRBD1 or TRBD2 (5 bases each). V lost 5 bases to trimming and J lost 1 base, with 15 bases between them. Germline loops: CDR1 MNHEY, CDR2 SMNVEV (reference sequence). CDR3 length: 15 residues. This CDR3 reads CASSVSGTGSYEQYF. The CDR3 DNA sequence: TGTGCCAGCAGTGTCTCCGGGACGGGATCCTACGAGCAGTACTTC.

The chain joins TRBV18 to TRBJ2-3; D gene ambiguous. This CDR3 contains 15 residues. Germline CDR1 is KGHSH and CDR2 is LQKENI. The germline V and J ends were trimmed by 3 bases and 0 bases, with 10 bases remaining between them. CDR3 nucleotide sequence: TGTGCCAGCTCACCTGGACCGATTAGCACAGATACGCAGTATTTT. The encoded protein is CASSPGPISTDTQYF.

The V and J genes are TRBV6-1 and TRBJ2-7, with 9 bases lining up with TRBD1. CDR3 length: 14 residues. J lost 4 bases, V lost 9 bases, and 10 bases had no gene match. Germline V lookup: CDR1 MNHNS, CDR2 SASEGT. The CDR3 DNA sequence: TGTGCCAGTCAATCCGGGACAGGGACTTACGAGCAGTACTTC. It encodes CASQSGTGTYEQYF.

The chain employs TRBV2 and TRBJ2-7; TRBD1 aligns across 8 bases. This CDR3 spans 13 amino acids. The V segment lost 6 bases and the J segment 3 bases; nucleotides outside the gene matches: 4. CDR1 and CDR2 (germline): SNHLY, FYNNEI. Here the CDR3 DNA reads TGTGCCAGCAGCTACGGACAGGGCTACGAGCAGTACTTC. Translating gives CASSYGQGYEQYF.

As to this clone: Other nucleotide sequences in the sample specify the same CDR3. The V gene is TRBV4-2, the J gene TRBJ2-7; 9 bases are shared with TRBD2. The germline CDR1 and CDR2 sequences are LGHNA and YNFKEQ. CDR3 length equals 16 residues. Losses at the gene ends were 0 bases for V and 1 base for J; bases not matched to a gene: 4. The CDR3 nucleotides read TGTGCCAGCAGCCAAGAGGCTAGCGGGGCGTCCTACGAGCAGTACTTC. It codes for CASSQEASGASYEQYF.

The CDR3 here is CAGQGPYNSPLHF. As DNA, the CDR3 is TGTGCCGGACAGGGGCCCTATAATTCACCCCTCCACTTT. This chain joins TRBV30 and TRBJ1-6; 9 positions agree with TRBD1. The junction had 1 base not matched to a gene; V was cut back by 8 bases and J by 2 bases. The CDR3 is 13 residues long. Germline CDR1 is GTSNPN and CDR2 is SVGIG (reference sequence).

The genes are TRBV20-1 and TRBJ2-1; D may correspond to TRBD1 or TRBD2 (5 bases each). Deletions cut 1 base from V and 7 bases from J, with 5 bases between. Germline V CDR1 and CDR2: DFQATT, SNEGSKA (reference sequence). This CDR3 spans 11 amino acids. The CDR3 is CSARGGNEQFF. The CDR3, as DNA: TGCAGTGCTAGAGGGGGGAATGAGCAGTTCTTC.

V usage is TRBV6-1 and J usage is TRBJ2-7; possibly TRBD1 or TRBD2 for D (5 bases each). In germline, CDR1 is MNHNS, CDR2 SASEGT. The CDR3 has 13 amino acids. With 10 bases removed from V and 7 bases from J, the gap between germline ends came to 20 bases. The CDR3 here is CAITRGNYAEQYF. The CDR3 DNA reads as TGTGCCATTACGAGGGGAAACTACGCAGAGCAGTACTTC.

With regard to this clone: Additional DNA sequences in this sample encode the identical CDR3. The V and J genes are TRBV29-1 and TRBJ2-7, with a possible D match to TRBD1 (7 bases). The CDR3 contains 12 residues. V lost 6 bases and J lost 4, with 13 bases in between. Per germline, CDR1 SQVTM and CDR2 ANQGSEA. The CDR3 nucleotides read TGCAGCGTAGAGGAGGGGGCTTACGAGCAGTACTTC. Translation gives CSVEEGAYEQYF.

This chain connects TRBV29-1 to TRBJ1-3, with 7 bases fitting TRBD1. This CDR3 has 20 amino acids. Germline V gene sequence: CDR1 SQVTM, CDR2 ANQGSEA. Trimming cost V 7 bases and J 0 bases; bases outside gene matches: 24. This chain's CDR3 is CSATYPTGIKENFSGNTIYF. DNA for the CDR3: TGCAGCGCCACTTACCCGACAGGGATAAAAGAAAACTTCTCTGGAAACACCATATATTTT.

The chain carries TRBV19 and TRBJ2-2; D not resolved. CDR1 LNHDA and CDR2 SQIVND come from the germline V gene (reference sequence). With 5 bases removed from V and 6 bases from J, the gap between germline ends came to 16 bases. The CDR3 runs 15 residues. The CDR3, as DNA: TGTGCCAGTAGTTCCCAGTGGACCCCTCCCGGGGAGCTGTTTTTT. It encodes CASSSQWTPPGELFF.

This clone was recorded many times. In DNA, the CDR3 is TGTGCCAGCAGCTTAACTGGGGGGGAATACAATGAGCAGTTCTTC. Its protein is CASSLTGGEYNEQFF. The J gene is TRBJ2-1, the V gene TRBV11-3, with TRBD2 identical over 7 bases. V shed 2 bases and J 4 bases; nucleotides not matched to a gene: 5. Germline values: CDR1 SGHNT, CDR2 YENEEA. The CDR3 length is 15 residues. Full variable domain (rest looked up from reference TRBV11-3 and TRBJ2-1): EAGVVQSPRYKIIEKKQPVAFWCNPISGHNTLYWYLQNLGQGPELLIRYENEEAVDDSQLPKDRFSAERLKGVDSTLKIQPAELGDSAVYLCASSLTGGEYNEQFFGPGTRLTVL.

The J gene is TRBJ1-1, the V gene TRBV29-1; no firm D call. The CDR3 loop spans 13 amino acids. Per the germline V gene, CDR1 is SQVTM and CDR2 is ANQGSEA. The V and J ends lost 4 bases and 6 bases respectively, with 15 bases between them. The CDR3 loop is CSVAPAQRSEAFF. The CDR3 coding sequence is TGCAGCGTTGCACCGGCTCAACGGTCTGAAGCTTTCTTT.

This chain links TRBV7-9 with TRBJ2-7; D is unresolved. The CDR3 has 12 residues. V lost 6 bases to trimming and J lost 4 bases, with 10 bases between them. Germline values: CDR1 SEHNR, CDR2 FQNEAQ (reference sequence). CDR3 sequence: CASSPLRYEQYF. In nucleotides, the CDR3 is TGTGCCAGCAGTCCTCTACGATACGAGCAGTACTTC.

This chain uses TRBV15 with TRBJ1-5; weak D call: TRBD1 (5 bases). CDR3 size: 17 residues. The V gene lost 4 bases and the J gene lost 5 bases, with 21 bases spanning the gap. Per the germline V gene, CDR1 is LNHNV and CDR2 is YYDKDF (reference sequence). The CDR3 protein is CATSTREAVGLDQPQHF. The CDR3 DNA reads as TGTGCCACCAGCACGAGAGAAGCGGTGGGGCTCGATCAGCCCCAGCATTTT.

The rearrangement uses TRBV27 and TRBJ2-3; D is possibly TRBD1 or TRBD2 (5 bases each). The germline V gene encodes CDR1 MNHEY and CDR2 SMNVEV (reference sequence). The CDR3 consists of 14 residues. The germline V and J ends were trimmed by 10 bases and 4 bases, with 18 bases remaining between them. The CDR3 DNA reads as TGTGCCATTCAGCTGACCGTGGGGGCAGATACGCAGTATTTT. Its translation: CAIQLTVGADTQYF.